These 30 T cell receptor beta chains originate from one sample sequenced in a study of shared clonotypes between healthy human individuals. Using immunoSEQ multiplex PCR, the repertoire was profiled, and TCRdb retains in-frame clones only, with some absent. There are 2 million to 2.5 million clones in the sample; approximately 93% occur only once, and 0.39% lies in the top ten. Sequences were obtained from naive CD4+ T cells from PBMCs. Regarding subset: CD45RA+ positively selected. The receptors come from a young man in good health. Some clones in this sample may be carry-over from other donors' samples.

The chain uses TRBV5-1 and TRBJ2-5; D ambiguous. Germline assignment: CDR1 SGHRS and CDR2 YFSETQ. V lost 4 bases, J lost 1 base, and 8 bases lay in between. This CDR3 contains 13 residues. The CDR3 nucleotides read TGCGCCAGCAGCCCCCAGGCCCAAGAGACCCAGTACTTC. Translated: CASSPQAQETQYF.

This chain uses TRBV9 with TRBJ1-2; D gene unclear. The CDR3 sequence is 14 residues long. Germline CDR1 SGDLS, CDR2 YYNGEE. With 4 bases removed from V and 3 bases from J, the gap between germline ends came to 13 bases. As DNA, the CDR3 is TGTGCCAGCAGCCCCCAACAGACCCACTATGGCTACACCTTC. This sequence encodes CASSPQQTHYGYTF.

The chain recombines TRBV28 with TRBJ1-1, with a weak D call TRBD1 (6 bases). The CDR3 is 15 amino acids. The V end was cut by 5 bases, the J end by 1 base, with 14 bases between. CDR1 and CDR2 (germline): MDHEN, SYDVKM. The CDR3 bases are TGTGCCAGCAGTCTCTCGGGACACAGGAACACTGAAGCTTTCTTT. Amino acid sequence: CASSLSGHRNTEAFF.

The V gene is TRBV5-1, the J gene TRBJ2-7; TRBD1 or TRBD2 may be the D gene (5 bases each). Germline V gene sequence: CDR1 SGHRS, CDR2 YFSETQ. The CDR3 loop spans 13 amino acids. Deletions cut 7 bases from V and 6 bases from J, with 17 bases between. CDR3 bases: TGCGCCAGCGGGGACCTCATGATGAGCGAGCAGTACTTC. Translation gives CASGDLMMSEQYF.

J is TRBJ2-5 and V is TRBV29-1, with D perhaps matching TRBD2 (5 bases). This CDR3 spans 14 amino acids. Germline CDR1 SQVTM, CDR2 ANQGSEA. The germline V and J ends were trimmed by 4 bases and 7 bases, with 19 bases remaining between them. The CDR3 DNA sequence: TGCAGCGTTGTTTTGGGAACCCCGGGGAGGACCCAGTACTTC. This sequence encodes CSVVLGTPGRTQYF.

The chain links TRBV11-2 to TRBJ2-7; 7 nucleotides agree with TRBD2. The V gene's germline CDR1 is SGHAT and CDR2 FQNNGV. V lost 5 bases to trimming and J lost 5 bases; unmatched junction nucleotides: 9. This CDR3 spans 14 amino acids. The CDR3 sequence: CASSLAEYKNEQYF. In DNA, the CDR3 is TGTGCCAGCAGCCTAGCGGAGTACAAAAACGAGCAGTACTTC.

The rearrangement uses TRBV28 and TRBJ1-2; D is uncertain. The V gene lost 5 bases and the J gene lost 2 bases, with 15 bases spanning the gap. Germline lookup yields CDR1 MDHEN and CDR2 SYDVKM. CDR3 length: 15 residues. The CDR3 loop is CASSPQVKGNYGYTF. The CDR3 nucleotides read TGTGCCAGCAGTCCGCAGGTTAAGGGAAACTATGGCTACACCTTC.

In this sample, this clone turned up once. The genes are TRBV6-5 and TRBJ1-5, with 7 bases that match TRBD1. Per germline, CDR1 MNHEY and CDR2 SVGAGI. Germline trimming cut 5 bases from V and 7 bases from J; bases unmatched to any gene: 8. CDR3 length: 14 amino acids. This CDR3 is CASSLNRGEQPQHF. The CDR3 nucleotides read TGTGCCAGCAGTCTAAACAGGGGAGAGCAGCCCCAGCATTTT.

The genes are TRBV5-4 and TRBJ2-1; either TRBD1 or TRBD2 may fit D (5 bases each). V was shortened by 4 bases and J by 2 bases, with 16 bases between the two germline ends. Germline-derived CDR1 and CDR2 are SGHNT and YYREEE (reference sequence). CDR3 length equals 16 residues. CDR3 in amino acids: CASSRGGTGAYNEQFF. DNA of the CDR3: TGTGCCAGCAGCCGTGGTGGGACCGGCGCCTACAATGAGCAGTTCTTC.

This clone appeared a single time. Additional DNA sequences in this sample encode the identical CDR3. The CDR3 DNA reads TGTGCCAGCAGCCCCAGGGGACAGGGGGCGGGCGAGCAGTACTTC. It translates to CASSPRGQGAGEQYF. The chain links TRBV9 to TRBJ2-7; 12 positions agree with TRBD1. The CDR3 is 15 amino acids. Germline-derived CDR1 and CDR2 are SGDLS and YYNGEE. J gave up 6 bases and V 4 bases, and 8 bases lay outside the gene matches.

This clone showed up just once. This chain connects TRBV7-2 to TRBJ1-2; 8 nucleotides match TRBD1. The CDR3 covers 17 residues. V shed 3 bases and J 4 bases; nucleotides not matched to a gene: 13. Germline CDR1 reads SGHTA; CDR2 reads FQGNSA. The CDR3 sequence is CASSFQPGQAVPYGYTF. DNA for the CDR3: TGTGCCAGCAGCTTCCAACCGGGACAGGCGGTTCCCTATGGCTACACCTTC. The complete variable domain, with remaining parts taken from reference TRBV7-2 and TRBJ1-2, reads GAGVSQSPSNKVTEKGKDVELRCDPISGHTALYWYRQSLGQGLEFLIYFQGNSAPDKSGLPSDRFSAERTGGSVSTLTIQRTQQEDSAVYLCASSFQPGQAVPYGYTFGSGTRLTVV.

The rearrangement joins TRBV28 to TRBJ2-1; TRBD2 aligns across 9 bases. The germline gives CDR1 MDHEN, CDR2 SYDVKM. Unmatched junction bases numbered 5, after V lost 0 bases and J lost 8 bases. CDR3 length: 15 residues. In DNA, the CDR3 is TGTGCCAGCAGTTTATGGGGTAGCGGGAGCGATGAGCAGTTCTTC. This gives the protein CASSLWGSGSDEQFF.

This clone was recorded once. The rearrangement uses TRBV29-1 and TRBJ2-5, with 7 nucleotides matching TRBD1. The J segment lost 2 bases and the V segment lost 7 bases, leaving 10 bases of the junction unmatched. The V gene's germline CDR1 is SQVTM and CDR2 ANQGSEA. The CDR3 length is 14 residues. The CDR3: CSALDRNLQETQYF. The CDR3 region has the DNA TGCAGCGCCCTGGACAGGAATCTTCAAGAGACCCAGTACTTC.

This chain links TRBV29-1 with TRBJ1-2; the match to TRBD1 covers 9 bases. The CDR3 has 16 amino acids. Germline values: CDR1 SQVTM, CDR2 ANQGSEA. J was trimmed by 1 base and V by 4 bases; bases with no gene match: 10. This CDR3 is CSVVGTGLHGNYGYTF. The DNA of the CDR3 is TGCAGCGTTGTCGGGACAGGGTTACACGGTAACTATGGCTACACCTTC.

This clone occurred once. The chain combines TRBV21-1 with TRBJ1-4. TRBV21-1 corresponds to a pseudogene. The CDR3 has 14 residues. CDR3: CASSPFRTHEKLFF. The CDR3 nucleotides are TGTGCCAGCAGCCCGTTTCGGACGCATGAAAAACTGTTTTTT.

This clone has just a few counts. The chain's CDR3 is CASSPGGGEAFF. CDR3 nucleotide sequence: TGTGCCAGCTCACCAGGGGGCGGTGAAGCTTTCTTT. This chain joins TRBV18 and TRBJ1-1; possibly TRBD1 for D (6 bases). The V end lost 2 bases, the J end lost 7 bases, and 8 bases lay between the germline ends. This CDR3 contains 12 residues. Germline CDR1 reads KGHSH; CDR2 reads LQKENI.

This chain uses TRBV18 with TRBJ2-1, with a tentative D call TRBD2 (5 bases). CDR3 length equals 17 residues. The V end was cut by 0 bases, the J end by 2 bases, with 14 bases between. Per germline, CDR1 KGHSH and CDR2 LQKENI. This CDR3 is CASSPPQYSGTYNEQFF. CDR3 coding DNA: TGTGCCAGCTCACCACCACAGTACAGCGGCACCTACAATGAGCAGTTCTTC.

The chain carries TRBV27 and TRBJ2-3; 9 bases agree with TRBD2. The germline CDR1 and CDR2 sequences are MNHEY and SMNVEV (reference sequence). CDR3 length: 14 amino acids. With 10 bases clipped from V and 5 bases from J, the junction kept 10 bases outside the gene matches. The CDR3 DNA reads as TGTGCCACCAAGACGATACTAGCGGGAGATACGCAGTATTTT. The encoded protein is CATKTILAGDTQYF.

This rearrangement joins TRBV18 to TRBJ2-1, with 7 bases that match TRBD2. This CDR3 is 15 amino acids long. Germline CDR1 reads KGHSH; CDR2 reads LQKENI. The J segment lost 7 bases and the V segment lost 0 bases, leaving 6 bases of the junction unmatched. The CDR3: CASSPPSGGGNEQFF. The CDR3 nucleotides read TGTGCCAGCTCACCACCGTCGGGAGGTGGGAATGAGCAGTTCTTC. The entire variable domain, with the rest obtained from reference TRBV18 and TRBJ2-1, is as follows: NAGVMQNPRHLVRRRGQEARLRCSPMKGHSHVYWYRQLPEEGLKFMVYLQKENIIDESGMPKERFSAEFPKEGPSILRIQQVVRGDSAAYFCASSPPSGGGNEQFFGPGTRLTVL.

Worth noting for this clone: The same CDR3 also results from other DNA sequences found in this sample. The chain links TRBV20-1 to TRBJ2-7, with a tentative D call TRBD1 (6 bases). The CDR3 contains 11 residues. Germline lookup yields CDR1 DFQATT and CDR2 SNEGSKA (reference sequence). V shed 5 bases and J shed 6 bases, with 11 bases lying between them. The CDR3 sequence: CSAGGPTEQYF. The DNA for the CDR3 is TGCAGTGCTGGGGGCCCCACCGAGCAGTACTTC.

In nucleotides, the CDR3 is TGTGCCAGCAGCCCTCCCCGATCCCGCACTGGGGAGACCCAGTACTTC. Translating gives CASSPPRSRTGETQYF. The chain employs TRBV7-9 and TRBJ2-5; D not resolved. CDR3 size: 16 residues. Germline values: CDR1 SEHNR, CDR2 FQNEAQ (reference sequence). V was pared by 5 bases and J by 5 bases, with 21 bases between. The full variable domain, rest sourced from reference TRBV7-9 and TRBJ2-5, is DTGVSQNPRHKITKRGQNVTFRCDPISEHNRLYWYRQTLGQGPEFLTYFQNEAQLEKSRLLSDRFSAERPKGSFSTLEIQRTEQGDSAMYLCASSPPRSRTGETQYFGPGTRLLVL.

This chain links TRBV5-1 with TRBJ2-5; TRBD1 matches at 7 bases. Germline CDR1 SGHRS, CDR2 YFSETQ. The ends lost 0 bases at V and 2 bases at J; junction bases unmatched: 7. CDR3 size: 16 residues. CDR3: CASSLGTGGRQETQYF. As DNA, the CDR3 is TGCGCCAGCAGCTTGGGGACAGGAGGCAGACAAGAGACCCAGTACTTC.

The V call is TRBV9, the J call TRBJ1-2, with D uncertain. In germline, CDR1 is SGDLS, CDR2 YYNGEE. V was clipped by 3 bases and J by 8 bases, with 14 bases between them. The CDR3 is made up of 13 amino acids. The CDR3 DNA is TGTGCCAGCAGCGCCGATCCGGAGGGCGGCTACACCTTC. The encoded protein is CASSADPEGGYTF. The full variable domain, with the rest looked up from reference TRBV9 and TRBJ1-2, is DSGVTQTPKHLITATGQRVTLRCSPRSGDLSVYWYQQSLDQGLQFLIQYYNGEERAKGNILERFSAQQFPDLHSELNLSSLELGDSALYFCASSADPEGGYTFGSGTRLTVV.

Points on this clone: The same CDR3 arises from other DNA sequences in this sample as well. V is TRBV28 and J is TRBJ1-1; TRBD1 matches 9 bases. There are 12 residues in the CDR3. V lost 6 bases, J lost 9 bases, and 5 bases stayed unmatched. Germline assignment: CDR1 MDHEN and CDR2 SYDVKM. The CDR3 nucleotides read TGTGCCAGCAGCTTGACAGGGGGGAAAGCTTTCTTT. Residues: CASSLTGGKAFF.

The chain combines TRBV6-1 with TRBJ2-3, with D possibly matching TRBD2 (7 bases). Per germline, CDR1 MNHNS and CDR2 SASEGT. V gave up 8 bases and J gave up 8 bases, with 14 bases separating them. The CDR3 totals 12 residues. CDR3 nucleotide sequence: TGTGCCAGCCGCGGGGGCTCCCCTACGCAGTATTTT. It is translated as CASRGGSPTQYF.

V and J are TRBV2 and TRBJ2-3; D possibly corresponds to TRBD1 (6 bases). Germline values: CDR1 SNHLY, CDR2 FYNNEI. The germline V and J ends were trimmed by 4 bases and 2 bases, with 10 bases remaining between them. This CDR3 region has 14 residues. The DNA for the CDR3 is TGTGCCAGCAGTGCGGACAGCTACACAGATACGCAGTATTTT. Protein sequence: CASSADSYTDTQYF.

The CDR3 region has the DNA TGCAGCGTTGTTAAGGGGTCGGACGAGCAGTACTTC. The encoded protein is CSVVKGSDEQYF. The genes are TRBV29-1 and TRBJ2-7, with D possibly matching TRBD1 (5 bases). The CDR3 runs 12 residues. V was shortened by 4 bases and J by 5 bases, with 12 bases between the two germline ends. From germline, CDR1 is SQVTM and CDR2 ANQGSEA.

This chain connects TRBV10-2 to TRBJ2-5; no reliable D call. Germline CDR1 reads WSHSY; CDR2 reads SAAADI. V was cut by 6 bases and J by 5 bases, with 13 bases left in between. The CDR3 loop spans 13 amino acids. In DNA form, the CDR3 reads TGCGCCAGCAGCCTTACCTCCTGGGAGACCCAGTACTTC. Protein product: CASSLTSWETQYF.

The rearrangement links TRBV2 to TRBJ1-5, with TRBD1 identical over 10 bases. Trimming cost V 7 bases and J 4 bases; bases outside gene matches: 4. The CDR3 is made up of 14 amino acids. Germline assignment: CDR1 SNHLY and CDR2 FYNNEI. Here the CDR3 DNA reads TGTGCCAGCAAGGACAGGGGGGTGAATCAGCCCCAGCATTTT. Translation gives CASKDRGVNQPQHF.

The V gene is TRBV19, the J gene TRBJ2-1, with 10 bases that match TRBD2. The CDR3 consists of 15 residues. The V and J ends lost 6 bases and 3 bases, in that order; junction bases with no gene match: 5. CDR1 and CDR2 (germline): LNHDA, SQIVND (reference sequence). The CDR3 DNA reads as TGTGCCAGTAGCAGCAGCGGGAGGGACTACAATGAGCAGTTCTTC. Its translation is CASSSSGRDYNEQFF.